These T cell receptor beta chains were read from a single sample in a study of regulatory T cells in long-lasting Graves disease. TCRdb redid the calling of the multiplex PCR reads with MiXCR, one entry per CDR3 protein. The profile covers some 500,000 distinct CDR3 sequences, with 16% appearing a single time and roughly 25% taken by the ten largest. This same sample was also taken into another study, of T cells in Graves' hyperthyroidism and ophthalmopathy.

Here the sequenced sample was peripheral blood mononuclear cells (PBMCs), taken at new diagnosis, from a patient treated with antithyroid drugs. These TCRs come from a woman aged 35-60 years with Graves disease. Each CDR3 is given with its conserved first and last residue. The D gene is left open where the match is weak. The size of a clone is reported for some rows only, either as once, few or many, or as a class for expanded clones.

v_call	clone_size	d_call	cdr3_length	j_call	cdr3_nt	cdr3_aa
TRBV28	many	.	13	TRBJ2-7	TGTGCCAGCAGTTTGGGAGCAACGGACGAGCAGTACTTC	CASSLGATDEQYF
TRBV15	few	TRBD2	12	TRBJ2-1	TGTGCCACCAGTAGCGGGTCCCGGATTCAGTTCTTC	CATSSGSRIQFF
TRBV20-1	few	.	12	TRBJ1-5	TGCAGTGCTAGGGTTGGCGATCAGCCCCAGCATTTT	CSARVGDQPQHF
TRBV10-3	.	TRBD1	13	TRBJ2-1	TGTGCCATCGGGGACAGGGGTCGCGATGAGCAGTTCTTC	CAIGDRGRDEQFF
TRBV6-2/TRBV6-3	many	TRBD2	14	TRBJ2-1	TGTGCCAGCAGTTCCCCCGGGACTAGCAGGGAGCAGTTCTTC	CASSSPGTSREQFF
TRBV6-1	many	.	13	TRBJ1-1	TGTGCCAGCACCACGCCGGGGTTCACTGAAGCTTTCTTT	CASTTPGFTEAFF
TRBV11-2	many	.	14	TRBJ2-3	TGTGCCAGCAGCTTAGTCGGCGGCACAGATACGCAGTATTTT	CASSLVGGTDTQYF
TRBV20-1	few	.	14	TRBJ1-5	TGCAGTGCTAGTGTCGGGACACTCAATCAGCCCCAGCATTTT	CSASVGTLNQPQHF
TRBV20-1	.	.	12	TRBJ2-2	TGCAGTGTCTCGGGAAACACCGGGGAGCCGTTTTTT	CSVSGNTGEPFF
TRBV20-1	many	TRBD1	19	TRBJ1-2	TGCAGTGCTAGAGAATCTGGGCCGGGACAGGGCGACGCTAACTATGGCTACACCTTC	CSARESGPGQGDANYGYTF
TRBV4-1	.	.	18	TRBJ1-5	TGCGCCAGCAGCCAAATTCCCCCGACCGCTTTAGGGAGACAGCCCCAGCATTTT	CASSQIPPTALGRQPQHF
TRBV5-5	few	.	16	TRBJ1-5	TGTGCCAGCAGCCCCACAGGGAGAGGAAGCAATCAGCCCCAGCATTTT	CASSPTGRGSNQPQHF
TRBV9	many	TRBD2	15	TRBJ2-7	TGTGCCAGCAGCGCCGCTAGCGGGGACGCCTACGAGCAGTACTTC	CASSAASGDAYEQYF
TRBV7-9	.	.	16	TRBJ2-4	TGTGCCAGCAGCTCTGGACAGTTACTAGCCAAAAACATTCAGTACTTC	CASSSGQLLAKNIQYF
TRBV5-5	many	.	15	TRBJ1-4	TGTGCCAGCAGCGAAGGTCCAGGACGTGCGGCAAAACTGTTTTTT	CASSEGPGRAAKLFF
TRBV2	many	.	12	TRBJ2-5	TGTGCCAGCAGGGACAACCAAGAGACCCAGTACTTC	CASRDNQETQYF
TRBV20-1	.	.	12	TRBJ1-1	TGCAGTGCTAGAAATATTTACACTGAAGCTTTCTTT	CSARNIYTEAFF
TRBV20-1	.	TRBD2	14	TRBJ2-4	TGCAGTACCCGCGGGGGGGCCCCCAAAAACATTCAGTACTTC	CSTRGGAPKNIQYF
TRBV3-1	many	.	15	TRBJ1-4	TGTGCCAGCAGCCAAGGGACGGTAACTAATGAAAAACTGTTTTTT	CASSQGTVTNEKLFF
TRBV3-1	many	.	14	TRBJ1-2	TGTGCCAGCAGCCAAGGGCCAGTCACCTATGGCTACACCTTC	CASSQGPVTYGYTF
TRBV7-9	.	.	14	TRBJ2-3	TGTGCCAGCAGCTACCGGGGAGCCACAGATACGCAGTATTTT	CASSYRGATDTQYF
TRBV7-2	.	.	14	TRBJ1-5	TGTGCCAGCAGCTTACCAGGGTCCGATCAGCCCCAGCATTTT	CASSLPGSDQPQHF
TRBV13	.	.	13	TRBJ2-3	TGTGCCAGCGGGACCATCGACCGGGATACGCAGTATTTT	CASGTIDRDTQYF
TRBV29-1	many	.	12	TRBJ1-1	TGCAGCGGGGGAGGGGTTCTTACTGAAGCTTTCTTT	CSGGGVLTEAFF
TRBV28	many	TRBD1	13	TRBJ1-5	TGTGCCAGTACCCCGGGACAGGGCCAGCCCCAGCATTTT	CASTPGQGQPQHF
TRBV9	once	.	15	TRBJ1-4	TGTGCCAGCAGCGTACGGGGGGCCGCTAATGAAAAACTGTTTTTT	CASSVRGAANEKLFF
TRBV29-1	.	TRBD2	16	TRBJ2-3	TGCAGCGTCTACTCTGGACTAGCGGGGGTTACAGATACGCAGTATTTT	CSVYSGLAGVTDTQYF
TRBV30	.	.	14	TRBJ2-2	TGTGCCTGGAGTTCCGGAGTGAACACCGGGGAGCTGTTTTTT	CAWSSGVNTGELFF
TRBV20-1	.	.	14	TRBJ1-6	TGCAGTGCTAGAGATCTCCGGCAAAATTCACCCCTCCACTTT	CSARDLRQNSPLHF
TRBV10-1	many	.	12	TRBJ1-1	TGCGCCAGCAGTGGACCGCTTACTGAAGCTTTCTTT	CASSGPLTEAFF
TRBV12-3/TRBV12-4	few	TRBD1	17	TRBJ2-2	TGTGCCAGCACCAGTCCCGGGACAGGTGGGAACACCGGGGAGCTGTTTTTT	CASTSPGTGGNTGELFF
TRBV11-1	many	.	17	TRBJ1-3	TGTGCCAGCAGCTCCAGATGGTCTGGACTCTCTGGAAACACCATATATTTT	CASSSRWSGLSGNTIYF
TRBV28	.	TRBD2	13	TRBJ2-5	TGTGCCAGCAGTATGGGAGGGGAAGAGACCCAGTACTTC	CASSMGGEETQYF
TRBV27	few	TRBD2	16	TRBJ2-1	TGTGCCAGCAGTTTATCGGGGACTAGCTCCTACAATGAGCAGTTCTTC	CASSLSGTSSYNEQFF
TRBV4-1	.	.	15	TRBJ1-4	TGCGCCAGCAGGCCGTTGACTCTAGGGCGGGAAAAACTGTTTTTT	CASRPLTLGREKLFF
TRBV11-2	many	TRBD1	14	TRBJ1-1	TGTGCCAGCAGCTCTCTCAGGACAGGGGTTGAAGCTTTCTTT	CASSSLRTGVEAFF
TRBV15	few	.	14	TRBJ1-2	TGTGCCACCAGCAGAGATCAGGTTACGTATGGCTACACCTTC	CATSRDQVTYGYTF
TRBV9	.	TRBD2	16	TRBJ2-1	TGTGCCAGCAGCGTGTCCGCTAGCGGGTCATACAATGAGCAGTTCTTC	CASSVSASGSYNEQFF
TRBV6-1	many	TRBD1	15	TRBJ1-3	TGTGCCAGCAGTGAAGCCGGGACAGGGAGCGACACCATATATTTT	CASSEAGTGSDTIYF
TRBV3-1	.	TRBD1	18	TRBJ2-5	TGTGCCAGCAGTAAGAACTTACAGGGGGGCTATCAAGGAGAGACCCAGTACTTC	CASSKNLQGGYQGETQYF
TRBV20-1	few	.	16	TRBJ1-4	TGCAGTGCTACCAACCAGGTGGGGCGGCATAATGAAAAACTGTTTTTT	CSATNQVGRHNEKLFF
TRBV3-1	many	.	14	TRBJ1-6	TGTGCCAGCAGCCAGAACAGGTTTAATTCACCCCTCCACTTT	CASSQNRFNSPLHF
TRBV27	.	.	16	TRBJ1-6	TGTGCCAGCAGCTCCAAAAGGAGCTCCTATAATTCACCCCTCCACTTT	CASSSKRSSYNSPLHF
TRBV5-1	many	TRBD1	14	TRBJ1-5	TGCGCCAGCAGCTTAACAGGGGGGGACCAGCCCCAGCATTTT	CASSLTGGDQPQHF
TRBV12-3/TRBV12-4	.	.	13	TRBJ1-2	TGTGCCAGCATCTCAGGGTTCAACTATGGCTACACCTTC	CASISGFNYGYTF
TRBV28	.	TRBD2	15	TRBJ2-5	TGTGCCAGCAGCCCTCATAGCGGGGGCCAAGAGACCCAGTACTTC	CASSPHSGGQETQYF
TRBV6-5	many	.	14	TRBJ1-1	TGTGCCAGCAGTTACGACGGAAGGGGCACTGAAGCTTTCTTT	CASSYDGRGTEAFF
TRBV3-1	few	.	12	TRBJ1-6	TGTGCCAGCAGCCATGGGCAATCACCCCTCCACTTT	CASSHGQSPLHF